Described below is a single T cell receptor beta chain sequence and its context. CDR3 size: 13 residues. CDR1 and CDR2 from the germline V gene are LNHDA and SQIVND (reference sequence). Trimming took 2 bases from V and 1 from J, leaving 6 bases between them. Deep was the level at which the assay was run. Each sorted subset replicate got 200 ng genomic DNA, roughly 33,000 genomes. Authors' methods: ImmunoSEQ only sent back junction sequences with no quality scores, so filtering was done differently. Data came from immunoSEQ multiplex PCR; TCRdb stores just in-frame clones and leaves some out. V and J calls plus clone size are reproduced from that table; the DNA served to infer D and trimming. The sample carries approximately 740,000 clones, almost 95% recorded once. This entry comes from a study of shared clonotypes between healthy human individuals. Terminally differentiated effector memory CD45RA+ cells were excluded from the naive CD8 cells, which were CD45RO-negative and positively selected for CCR7.

This chain links TRBV19 with TRBJ2-7; D may be TRBD1 (5 bases). The sequence came from a man aged 30-40 years in good health. Sequenced input: naive CD8+ T cells sorted from blood. CDR3 in amino acids: CASSIRQSYEQYF. The CDR3 nucleotides read TGTGCCAGTAGTATAAGACAGTCCTACGAGCAGTACTTC. The variable domain in full, with the rest retrieved from reference TRBV19 and TRBJ2-7, is DGGITQSPKYLFRKEGQNVTLSCEQNLNHDAMYWYRQDPGQGLRLIYYSQIVNDFQKGDIAEGYSVSREKKESFPLTVTSAQKNPTAFYLCASSIRQSYEQYFGPGTRLTVT.